These T cell receptor beta chains were read from a single sample in a study of cytomegalovirus exposure and HLA in healthy donors. TCRdb's copy holds only in-frame clones and misses some; the assay was immunoSEQ multiplex PCR. The sample shows roughly 60,000 clones, around three quarters of them seen only once. The specimen sequenced was PBMCs. The source of these receptors is a female donor in good health and CMV-seronegative. CDR3s include the opening cysteine and the closing phenylalanine or tryptophan. The D gene is left open where the match is weak. Size tells how often a clone was seen (once, few, many) or the class of an expanded clone, and some rows leave it out.

clone_size	v_call	d_call	j_call	cdr3_nt	cdr3_aa
-	TRBV29-1	-	TRBJ1-1	TGCAGCGTTGAAAAGGACAGATTGAACACTGAAGCTTTCTTT	CSVEKDRLNTEAFF
-	TRBV7-9	TRBD2	TRBJ2-1	TGTGCCAGCAGCTTACCAAGCGGGGGGGACTACAATGAGCAGTTCTTC	CASSLPSGGDYNEQFF
-	TRBV7-3	TRBD2	TRBJ2-1	TGTGCCAGCAGCTTATGGGCGGGGGGCACCTACAATGAGCAGTTCTTC	CASSLWAGGTYNEQFF
-	TRBV21-1	-	TRBJ1-2	TGTGCCAGCAGCAATAGGAGTCCTCTCAACTATGGCTACACCTTC	CASSNRSPLNYGYTF
-	TRBV2	TRBD1	TRBJ1-2	TGTGCCAGCCCAACCCCGACAGGGATCGGTGGCTACACCTTC	CASPTPTGIGGYTF
few	TRBV5-8	TRBD1	TRBJ1-2	TGTGCCAGCAGCCCAGAACCGGGACAGCTTAATTATGGCTACACCTTC	CASSPEPGQLNYGYTF
-	TRBV29-1	-	TRBJ1-1	TGCAGCGTTGCAGGGCGTCAAGCTTTCTTT	CSVAGRQAFF
-	TRBV7-2	TRBD1	TRBJ1-2	TGTGCCAGCAGCTCGGGACAGGGGGCGAATCCGATCTTCAATGGCTACACCTTC	CASSSGQGANPIFNGYTF
few	TRBV27	TRBD2	TRBJ2-3	TGTGCCAGCAGTCCCAGACTAGCGGGGGGTCTAACCCCTAGCACAGATACGCAGTATTTT	CASSPRLAGGLTPSTDTQYF
-	TRBV5-6	TRBD1	TRBJ1-1	TGTGCCAGCAGCACCTTTGACAGGGACACTGAAGCTTTCTTT	CASSTFDRDTEAFF
-	TRBV6-6	-	TRBJ1-2	TGTGCCAGCAGACAGGGAGACAATGGCTACACCTTC	CASRQGDNGYTF
-	TRBV19	TRBD1	TRBJ1-2	TGTGCCAGTAGTCCGATCGACAGGGGAAAAGGCTACACCTTC	CASSPIDRGKGYTF
-	TRBV14	-	TRBJ1-2	TGTGCCAGCAGCCAATGGGCCAGGGCTGGCTACACCTTC	CASSQWARAGYTF
-	TRBV9	TRBD1	TRBJ1-4	TGTGCCAGCAGCATTGGGACAGGGTACGAAAAACTGTTTTTT	CASSIGTGYEKLFF
-	TRBV6-6	-	TRBJ1-2	TGTGCCAGCAGCCAGGGGACCGCCAACTATGGCTACACCTTC	CASSQGTANYGYTF
few	TRBV7-8	-	TRBJ1-1	TGTGCCAGCAGCTTAGGAGCGGACTCTGAAGCTTTCTTT	CASSLGADSEAFF
-	TRBV10-3	TRBD2	TRBJ2-1	TGTGCCATCAGGGCGGGGGGTTACTCCTACAATGAGCAGTTCTTC	CAIRAGGYSYNEQFF
-	TRBV7-8	-	TRBJ1-2	TGTGCCAGCAGCTTAAAACAGAACTATGGCTACACCTTC	CASSLKQNYGYTF
-	TRBV27	-	TRBJ1-2	TGTGCCAGCAGTTTGGCTGGGACACCGAAGACCTATGGCTACACCTTC	CASSLAGTPKTYGYTF
-	TRBV2	-	TRBJ1-5	TGTGCCAGCCCCAGCGCTCCAGGGGTCATTGGGAGCAATCAGCCCCAGCATTTT	CASPSAPGVIGSNQPQHF
-	TRBV6-6	-	TRBJ1-4	TGTGCCAGTTCAGGGTCAACTAATGAAAAACTGTTTTTT	CASSGSTNEKLFF
once	TRBV9	TRBD1	TRBJ1-1	TGTGCCAGCAGCGCTGACCCAGGGGGCCCTGGCGCTTTCTTT	CASSADPGGPGAFF
-	TRBV7-2	TRBD1	TRBJ1-1	TGTGCCAGCAGCTTAACGGGACAGTCGAACTCTGAAGCTTTCTTT	CASSLTGQSNSEAFF
-	TRBV7-9	-	TRBJ1-2	TGTGCCAGCAGCTTAGTGGCCTACTATGGCTACACCTTC	CASSLVAYYGYTF
-	TRBV5-1	-	TRBJ2-2	TGCGCCAGCAGCTTGGTTCGGGCGAACACCGGGGAGCTGTTTTTT	CASSLVRANTGELFF
-	TRBV1	-	TRBJ2-1	TGCACCAGCAGCCAGGGCAGTTCAGTAGGACTGCAATACAGTATCAATGAGCAGTTCTTC	CTSSQGSSVGLQYSINEQFF
-	TRBV11-1	TRBD1	TRBJ1-5	TGTGCCAGCAGCTCAGATACAGGGGATTGGAGCAATCAGCCCCAGCATTTT	CASSSDTGDWSNQPQHF